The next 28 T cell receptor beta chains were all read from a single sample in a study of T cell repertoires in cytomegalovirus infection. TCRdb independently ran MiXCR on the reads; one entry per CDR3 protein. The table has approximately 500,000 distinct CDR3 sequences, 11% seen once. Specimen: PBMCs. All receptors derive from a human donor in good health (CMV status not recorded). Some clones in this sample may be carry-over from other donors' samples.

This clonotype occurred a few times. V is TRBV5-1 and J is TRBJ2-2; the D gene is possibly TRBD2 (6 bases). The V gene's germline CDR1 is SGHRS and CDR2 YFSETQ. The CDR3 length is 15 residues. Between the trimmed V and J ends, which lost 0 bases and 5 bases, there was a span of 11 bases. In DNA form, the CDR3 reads TGCGCCAGCAGCTTGGAGTGGGGGGAGACCGGGGAGCTGTTTTTT. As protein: CASSLEWGETGELFF.

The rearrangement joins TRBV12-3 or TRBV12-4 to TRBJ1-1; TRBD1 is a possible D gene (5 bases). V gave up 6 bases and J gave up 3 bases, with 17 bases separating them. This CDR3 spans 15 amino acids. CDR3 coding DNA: TGTGCCAGCAGCTCCACTCAGGGTTCAGACACTGAAGCTTTCTTT. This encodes CASSSTQGSDTEAFF.

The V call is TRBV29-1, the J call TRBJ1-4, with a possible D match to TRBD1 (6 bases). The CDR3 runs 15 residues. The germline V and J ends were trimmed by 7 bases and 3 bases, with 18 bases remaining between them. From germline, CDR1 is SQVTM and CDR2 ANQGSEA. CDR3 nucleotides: TGCAGCGCCTGCGGGGGCGGTCTGCCTAATGAAAAACTGTTTTTT. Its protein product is CSACGGGLPNEKLFF.

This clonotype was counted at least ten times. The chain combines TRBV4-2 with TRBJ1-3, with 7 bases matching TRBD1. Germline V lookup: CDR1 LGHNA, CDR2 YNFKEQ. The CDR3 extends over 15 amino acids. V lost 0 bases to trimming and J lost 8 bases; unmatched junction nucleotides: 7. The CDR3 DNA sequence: TGTGCCAGCAGCCAAGAGATCGAGGGGGCGGACACCATATATTTT. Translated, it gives CASSQEIEGADTIYF.

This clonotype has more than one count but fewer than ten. The CDR3 DNA reads TGTGCCAGTAGTATCCCAGGGTCCCAGTATAGCAATCAGCCCCAGCATTTT. This sequence encodes CASSIPGSQYSNQPQHF. The J gene is TRBJ1-5, the V gene TRBV19; D is possibly TRBD1 (5 bases). This CDR3 has 17 residues. In germline, CDR1 is LNHDA, CDR2 SQIVND (reference sequence). Trimming pared 3 bases from V and 0 bases from J, leaving 15 bases between.

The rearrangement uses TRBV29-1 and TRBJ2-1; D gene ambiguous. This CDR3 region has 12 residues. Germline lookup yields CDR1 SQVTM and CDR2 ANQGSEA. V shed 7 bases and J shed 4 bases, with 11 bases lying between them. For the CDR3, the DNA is TGCAGCGCCCAGGCCGAATACAATGAGCAGTTCTTC. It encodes CSAQAEYNEQFF.

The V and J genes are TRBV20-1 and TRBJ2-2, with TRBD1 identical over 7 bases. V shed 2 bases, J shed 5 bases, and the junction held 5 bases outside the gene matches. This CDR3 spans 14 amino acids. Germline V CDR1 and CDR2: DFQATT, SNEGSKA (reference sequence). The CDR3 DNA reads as TGCAGTGCTAGACGCGTACAGGGGACCGGGGAGCTGTTTTTT. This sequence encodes CSARRVQGTGELFF.

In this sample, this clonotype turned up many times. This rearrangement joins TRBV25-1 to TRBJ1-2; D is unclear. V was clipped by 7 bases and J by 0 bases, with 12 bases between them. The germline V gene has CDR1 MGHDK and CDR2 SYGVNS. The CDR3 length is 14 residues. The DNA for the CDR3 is TGTGCCAGCATCGGAGGAGATTCTAACTATGGCTACACCTTC. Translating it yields CASIGGDSNYGYTF.

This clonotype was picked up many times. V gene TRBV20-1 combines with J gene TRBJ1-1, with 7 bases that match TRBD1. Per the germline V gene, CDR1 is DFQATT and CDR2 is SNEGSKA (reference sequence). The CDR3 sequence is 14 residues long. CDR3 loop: CSTTKGTASTEAFF. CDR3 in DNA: TGCAGCACAACTAAGGGGACAGCCTCGACTGAAGCTTTCTTT.

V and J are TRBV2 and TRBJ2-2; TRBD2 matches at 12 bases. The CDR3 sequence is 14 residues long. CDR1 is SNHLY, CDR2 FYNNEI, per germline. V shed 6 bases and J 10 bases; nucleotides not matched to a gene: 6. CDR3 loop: CASSSSGRAEELFF. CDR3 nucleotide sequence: TGTGCCAGCAGCTCTAGCGGGAGGGCCGAGGAGCTGTTTTTT.

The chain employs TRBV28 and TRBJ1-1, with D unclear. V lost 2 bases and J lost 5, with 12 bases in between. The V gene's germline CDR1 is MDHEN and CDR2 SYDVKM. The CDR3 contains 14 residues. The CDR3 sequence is CASSLTRTRTEAFF. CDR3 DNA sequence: TGTGCCAGCAGTTTAACCCGAACGAGGACTGAAGCTTTCTTT. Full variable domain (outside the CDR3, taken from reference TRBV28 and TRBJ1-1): DVKVTQSSRYLVKRTGEKVFLECVQDMDHENMFWYRQDPGLGLRLIYFSYDVKMKEKGDIPEGYSVSREKKERFSLILESASTNQTSMYLCASSLTRTRTEAFFGQGTRLTVV.

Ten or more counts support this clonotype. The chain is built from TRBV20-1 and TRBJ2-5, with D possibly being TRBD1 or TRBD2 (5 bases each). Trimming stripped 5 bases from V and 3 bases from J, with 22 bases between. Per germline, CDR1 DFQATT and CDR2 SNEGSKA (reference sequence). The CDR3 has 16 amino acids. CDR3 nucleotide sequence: TGCAGTGCTGAGCCCACTGACCAATGGGGGAAAGAGACCCAGTACTTC. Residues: CSAEPTDQWGKETQYF.

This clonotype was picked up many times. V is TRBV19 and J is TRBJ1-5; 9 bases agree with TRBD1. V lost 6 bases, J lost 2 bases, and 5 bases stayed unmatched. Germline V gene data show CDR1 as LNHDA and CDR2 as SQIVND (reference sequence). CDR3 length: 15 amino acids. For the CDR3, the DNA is TGTGCCAGTAGGACGGGACAGGGAGGCAATCAGCCCCAGCATTTT. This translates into CASRTGQGGNQPQHF.

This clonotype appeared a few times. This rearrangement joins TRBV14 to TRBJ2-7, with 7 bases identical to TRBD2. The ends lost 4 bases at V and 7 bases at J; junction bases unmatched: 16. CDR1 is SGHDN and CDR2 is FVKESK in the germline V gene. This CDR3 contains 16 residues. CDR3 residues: CASSPTFWREQNEQYF. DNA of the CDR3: TGTGCCAGCAGCCCAACCTTTTGGCGGGAGCAGAATGAGCAGTACTTC.

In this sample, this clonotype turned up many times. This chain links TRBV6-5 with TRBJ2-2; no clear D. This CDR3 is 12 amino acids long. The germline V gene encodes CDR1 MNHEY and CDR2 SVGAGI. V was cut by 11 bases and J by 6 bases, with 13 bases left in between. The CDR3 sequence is CACYSPAGELFF. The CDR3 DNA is TGTGCCTGTTACTCCCCCGCCGGGGAGCTGTTTTTT.

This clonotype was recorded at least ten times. The DNA for the CDR3 is TGTGCCAGCAGTTTACGGACAGAACCCCAGCATTTT. It specifies CASSLRTEPQHF. This chain joins TRBV28 and TRBJ1-5; a weak D match, TRBD1 (6 bases). Germline CDR1 reads MDHEN; CDR2 reads SYDVKM. This CDR3 spans 12 amino acids. Trimming removed 2 bases from V and 10 bases from J, with 9 bases in between.

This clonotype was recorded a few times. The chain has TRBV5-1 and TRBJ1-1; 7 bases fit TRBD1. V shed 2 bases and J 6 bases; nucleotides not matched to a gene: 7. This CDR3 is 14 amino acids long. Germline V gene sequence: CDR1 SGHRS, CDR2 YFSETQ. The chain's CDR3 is CASSFAGGGPEAFF. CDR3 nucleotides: TGCGCCAGCAGCTTCGCAGGGGGAGGGCCTGAAGCTTTCTTT.

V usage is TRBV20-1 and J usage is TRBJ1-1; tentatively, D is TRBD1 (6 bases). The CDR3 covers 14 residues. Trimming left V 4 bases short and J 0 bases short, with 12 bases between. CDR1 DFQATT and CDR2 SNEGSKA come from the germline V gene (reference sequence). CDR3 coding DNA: TGCAGTGCTAAGGACAGAAGCATGAACACTGAAGCTTTCTTT. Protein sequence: CSAKDRSMNTEAFF.

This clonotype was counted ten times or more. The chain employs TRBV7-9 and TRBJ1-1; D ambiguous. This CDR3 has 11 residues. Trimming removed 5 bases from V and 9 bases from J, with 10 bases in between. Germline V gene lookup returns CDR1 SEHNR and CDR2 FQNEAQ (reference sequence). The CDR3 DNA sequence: TGTGCCAGCAGCCCTGGACGAAAAGCTTTCTTT. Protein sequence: CASSPGRKAFF. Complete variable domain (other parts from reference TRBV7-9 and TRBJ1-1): DTGVSQNPRHKITKRGQNVTFRCDPISEHNRLYWYRQTLGQGPEFLTYFQNEAQLEKSRLLSDRFSAERPKGSFSTLEIQRTEQGDSAMYLCASSPGRKAFFGQGTRLTVV.

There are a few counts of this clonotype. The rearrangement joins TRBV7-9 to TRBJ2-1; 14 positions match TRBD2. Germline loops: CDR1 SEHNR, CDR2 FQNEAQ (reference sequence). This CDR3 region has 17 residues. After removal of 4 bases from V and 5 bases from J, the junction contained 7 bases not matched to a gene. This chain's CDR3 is CASSSTSGGVPDNEQFF. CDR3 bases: TGTGCCAGCAGCTCGACTAGCGGGGGGGTTCCGGACAATGAGCAGTTCTTC.

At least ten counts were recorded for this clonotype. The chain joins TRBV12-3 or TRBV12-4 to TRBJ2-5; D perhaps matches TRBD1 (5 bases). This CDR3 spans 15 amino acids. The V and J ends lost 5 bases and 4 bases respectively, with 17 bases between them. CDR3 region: CASSVTGGKVETQYF. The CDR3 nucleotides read TGTGCCAGCAGTGTCACAGGTGGGAAGGTAGAGACCCAGTACTTC.

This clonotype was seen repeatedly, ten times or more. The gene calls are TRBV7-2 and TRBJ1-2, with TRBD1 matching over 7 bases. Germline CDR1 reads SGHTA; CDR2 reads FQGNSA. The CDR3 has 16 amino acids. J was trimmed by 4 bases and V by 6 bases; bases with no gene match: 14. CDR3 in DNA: TGTGCCAGCAGATCTTCCACAGGGGCCCGGGGCTATGGCTACACCTTC. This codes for CASRSSTGARGYGYTF. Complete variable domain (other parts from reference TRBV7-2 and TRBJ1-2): GAGVSQSPSNKVTEKGKDVELRCDPISGHTALYWYRQSLGQGLEFLIYFQGNSAPDKSGLPSDRFSAERTGGSVSTLTIQRTQQEDSAVYLCASRSSTGARGYGYTFGSGTRLTVV.

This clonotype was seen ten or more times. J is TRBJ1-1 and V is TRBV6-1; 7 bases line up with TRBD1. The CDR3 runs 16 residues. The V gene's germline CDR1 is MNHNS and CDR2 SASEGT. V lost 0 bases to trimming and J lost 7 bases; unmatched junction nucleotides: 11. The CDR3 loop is CASSEAVRWDSDEAFF. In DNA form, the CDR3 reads TGTGCCAGCAGTGAAGCGGTCCGGTGGGACAGCGATGAAGCTTTCTTT.

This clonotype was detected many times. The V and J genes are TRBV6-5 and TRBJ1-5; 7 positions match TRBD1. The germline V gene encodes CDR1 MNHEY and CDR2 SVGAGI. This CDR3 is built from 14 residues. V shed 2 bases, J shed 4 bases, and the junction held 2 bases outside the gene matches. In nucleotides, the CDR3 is TGTGCCAGCAGTTACCGACAGGGAAATCAGCCCCAGCATTTT. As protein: CASSYRQGNQPQHF.

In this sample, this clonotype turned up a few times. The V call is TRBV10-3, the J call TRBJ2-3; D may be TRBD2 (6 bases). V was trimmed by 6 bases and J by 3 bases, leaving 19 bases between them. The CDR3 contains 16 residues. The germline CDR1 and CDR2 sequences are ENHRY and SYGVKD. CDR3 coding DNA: TGTGCCATCAGGCGGGACGCAGGGTTGGGGACAGATACGCAGTATTTT. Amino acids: CAIRRDAGLGTDTQYF.

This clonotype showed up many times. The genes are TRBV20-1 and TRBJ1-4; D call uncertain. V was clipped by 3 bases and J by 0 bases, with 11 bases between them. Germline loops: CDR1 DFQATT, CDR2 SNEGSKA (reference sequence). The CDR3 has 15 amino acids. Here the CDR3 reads CSASADGSTNEKLFF. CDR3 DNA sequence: TGCAGTGCTAGTGCCGACGGGTCAACTAATGAAAAACTGTTTTTT.

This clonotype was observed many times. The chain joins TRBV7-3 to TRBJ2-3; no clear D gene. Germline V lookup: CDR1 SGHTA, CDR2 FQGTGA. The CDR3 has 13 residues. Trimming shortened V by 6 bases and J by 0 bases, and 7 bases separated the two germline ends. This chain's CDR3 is CASSNASTDTQYF. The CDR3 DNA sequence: TGTGCCAGCAGTAATGCTAGCACAGATACGCAGTATTTT.

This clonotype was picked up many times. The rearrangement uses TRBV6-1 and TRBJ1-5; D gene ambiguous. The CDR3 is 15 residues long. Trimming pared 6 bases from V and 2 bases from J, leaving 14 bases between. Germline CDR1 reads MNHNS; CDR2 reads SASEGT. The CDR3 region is CASSPLKSGNQPQHF. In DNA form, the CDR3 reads TGTGCCAGCAGCCCCCTCAAATCGGGCAATCAGCCCCAGCATTTT.